This T cell receptor (beta chain) was documented in a study of radiotherapy plus CTLA-4 blockade in lung cancer. About the research overall: Objective response was observed in around a sixth of patients, and disease control in just over 30%.

Trimming at V came to 5 bases and at J to 4 bases, leaving 2 bases not matched to a gene. Germline V gene data show CDR1 as ENHRY and CDR2 as SYGVKD. This CDR3 has 13 residues. As regards this clone: The sample contains more than one DNA sequence encoding this CDR3.

Patients had chemo-refractory metastatic non-small-cell lung cancer and received focal radiation plus CTLA-4 blockade that used ipilimumab. Clones were sequenced by immunoSEQ multiplex PCR, and TCRdb holds only the in-frame ones, with some missing. The table shows some 120,000 clones, with 81% occurring only once. J is TRBJ2-7 and V is TRBV10-3; 10 bases map to TRBD1. Sequenced here: peripheral blood, sampled from a patient treated with radiotherapy plus ipilimumab. The source is a human donor with non-small cell lung cancer that progressed on radiotherapy plus ipilimumab. Some clones in this sample may be carry-over from other donors' samples. CDR3 sequence (DNA): TGTGCCATCAGTCGGGACAGGGGATACGAGCAGTACTTC. Amino acid sequence: CAISRDRGYEQYF.